Here is one T cell receptor beta chain with its context. What this receptor recognizes is not known. No per-base quality is available; no much larger clone lies one base away. The data belong to a study of blood T cell repertoires in COVID-19 (dated by TCRdb to 2020 to 2022). At the level of the whole study: Samples from collaborators originated in the United States, Italy and Spain and spanned both the acute and convalescent phases of COVID-19. The material from the prospective study consisted of cDNA or gDNA derived from T cells, B-cell-depleted T cells, or PBMCs. Nearly every sample came with metadata listing a de-identified subject ID, COVID-19 status, age in years and sex. The samples were drawn from the first 160 participants of the ongoing ImmuneRACE study and from 1,200 or so subjects provided by 6 global collaborators. Deeply sampled blood TCRbeta repertoires from subjects exposed to, actively infected with, or recovered from COVID-19 were included in the dataset. Where available, HLA class I and class II types were taken from metadata supplied by the sample provider and were not determined by assay-based typing. A freely available public database, intended as a resource for researchers studying the immune response to SARS-CoV-2, is where the repertoires were released. The investigation overall reported the following: The quantity of clinical and demographic metadata differed by source and by participant and was supplied without curation.

The CDR3 measures 13 amino acids from cysteine to phenylalanine. CDR3 DNA only is kept here, 39 bases in frame from base 1. CDR1 and CDR2 were assigned from the germline V gene as KGHSH and LQKENI. V is pared back by 2 bases and J by 6 bases, with 8 bases lying between the germline termini. Whole blood was collected in K2EDTA tubes by collaborating institutions according to the institutions' own protocols. For TCRbeta analysis, collaborators shipped samples in one of three forms: frozen whole blood, isolated PBMCs, or DNA extracted from either of those sample types. TCRbeta CDR3 regions were amplified from genomic DNA by means of the immunoSEQ Assay, a bias-controlled multiplex PCR. Per the source publication's procedure: Nucleated cell counts per sample were estimated from amplification of reference gene primers within the assay. Sequence reads were collapsed and filtered to measure the absolute abundance of every unique TCRbeta CDR3 rearrangement. For each sample, productive Simpson clonality was calculated as the square root of Simpson's diversity index across productive rearrangements. Imported from immuneACCESS, the table was reduced by TCRdb to in-frame sequences with V and J called. These copies leave out some clones; in studies compared against another copy, an unresolved V gene accounts for under half, and the cause of the remainder is not known. V and J calls and clone size are copied from that table; D and trimming were computed from the DNA. Across this sample there are tens of thousands of clones, with roughly 80% seen only once. The ten largest clones add up to more than 15% of the sample.

The sequence was collected from a woman older than 75 with active or convalescent COVID-19. The chain couples TRBV18 to TRBJ2-1; TRBD1 is a weak D gene call, 6 bases matching. The sample taken for sequencing was peripheral blood. The sequenced DNA is TGTGCCAGCTCACCAGTAGGGGGCAATGAGCAGTTCTTC. Its translation is CASSPVGGNEQFF.